The rows below give T cell receptor beta chains drawn from one sample of a study of technical replicates of blood from a handful of donors. The protocol was immunoSEQ multiplex PCR, while the TCRdb copy is restricted to in-frame clones and leaves out a portion. This table has 65,000 to 90,000 clones, roughly 90% appearing once. What was sequenced was T cells isolated from PBMCs. These receptors came from a human donor in good health. Both conserved end residues are part of each CDR3. Each record gives: J gene, V gene, clone size, D gene, CDR3 length, CDR3 protein, CDR3 DNA. The D gene is left open where the match is weak. The size entry is marked missing in some rows and otherwise reads once, few, many or a size class.

TRBJ1-2 TRBV6-1 NA NA 12 CATGGANYGYTF TGTGCCACAGGAGGAGCCAACTATGGCTACACCTTC
TRBJ1-2 TRBV28 NA NA 13 CASKGEANYGYTF TGTGCCAGCAAGGGGGAAGCTAACTATGGCTACACCTTC
TRBJ1-5 TRBV6-6 NA NA 14 CASSYSRIRQPQHF TGTGCCAGCAGTTACTCCAGGATTCGACAGCCCCAGCATTTT
TRBJ1-1 TRBV10-3 NA TRBD1 14 CAISGTGVNTEAFF TGTGCCATCAGTGGGACAGGGGTGAACACTGAAGCTTTCTTT
TRBJ2-5 TRBV7-2 NA TRBD1 18 CASSLRNTWTGDQETQYF TGTGCCAGCAGCTTAAGGAATACCTGGACAGGGGACCAAGAGACCCAGTACTTC
TRBJ1-2 TRBV19 NA NA 13 CASRQGRVRGYTF TGTGCCTCTAGACAAGGCAGGGTACGAGGCTACACCTTC
TRBJ1-1 TRBV4-1 NA TRBD1 15 CASSQVAGGFTEAFF TGCGCCAGCAGCCAAGTCGCAGGGGGTTTCACTGAAGCTTTCTTT
TRBJ2-2 TRBV7-3 NA TRBD2 17 CASSLWRTSGDTGELFF TGTGCCAGCAGCTTATGGCGGACTAGCGGGGACACCGGGGAGCTGTTTTTT
TRBJ2-7 TRBV6-5 NA NA 13 CASNTNGLGEQYF TGTGCCAGCAACACAAATGGGCTTGGAGAGCAGTACTTC
TRBJ2-7 TRBV4-1 NA TRBD2 14 CASSQLAGEHEQYF TGCGCCAGCAGCCAACTAGCGGGAGAGCACGAGCAGTACTTC
TRBJ1-5 TRBV6-5 few TRBD1 14 CASSLDRGGQPQHF TGTGCCAGCAGCTTAGACAGGGGTGGTCAGCCCCAGCATTTT
TRBJ1-1 TRBV9 few NA 16 CASSAHGGGNTEKAFF TGTGCCAGCAGCGCTCATGGGGGGGGCAACACTGAAAAGGCTTTCTTT
TRBJ2-5 TRBV2 NA TRBD2 15 CASRETSGGLETQYF TGTGCCAGCAGGGAGACTAGCGGGGGGCTCGAGACCCAGTACTTC
TRBJ2-2 TRBV4-1 NA TRBD1 15 CASSQVYRGAGELFF TGCGCCAGCAGCCAAGTTTACAGGGGGGCCGGGGAGCTGTTTTTT
TRBJ2-7 TRBV5-1 NA NA 16 CASSLARTRSSYEQYF TGCGCCAGCAGCTTAGCCCGGACAAGAAGCTCCTACGAGCAGTACTTC
TRBJ2-7 TRBV4-1 NA TRBD2 15 CASSQSGGPTYEQYF TGCGCCAGCAGCCAAAGCGGGGGGCCCACCTACGAGCAGTACTTC
TRBJ1-4 TRBV6-1 NA NA 16 CASSEARGWTNEKLFF TGTGCCAGCAGTGAAGCGAGAGGCTGGACTAATGAAAAACTGTTTTTT
TRBJ1-6 TRBV6-5 NA NA 15 CASRTRRGKNSPLHF TGTGCCAGCAGGACCCGGCGGGGGAAGAATTCACCCCTCCACTTT
TRBJ2-2 TRBV28 NA TRBD2 16 CASSLGSAGGTGELFF TGTGCCAGCAGTTTGGGTTCGGCGGGAGGCACCGGGGAGCTGTTTTTT
TRBJ1-3 TRBV28 NA NA 15 CASSLLGSAGNTIYF TGTGCCAGCAGTTTACTCGGGTCCGCTGGAAACACCATATATTTT
TRBJ2-7 TRBV7-8 NA NA 16 CASSFLGGASGHEQYF TGTGCCAGCAGCTTCCTGGGGGGGGCTAGCGGCCACGAGCAGTACTTC
TRBJ2-1 TRBV27 NA NA 11 CASSPGNEQFF TGTGCCAGCAGTCCAGGAAATGAGCAGTTCTTC
TRBJ1-4 TRBV10-1 NA NA 14 CASSATGTNEKLFF TGCGCCAGCAGTGCGACAGGAACTAATGAAAAACTGTTTTTT
TRBJ2-1 TRBV10-1 NA NA 16 CASSDPGSGSYNEQFF TGCGCCAGCAGTGATCCCGGGAGCGGCTCCTACAATGAGCAGTTCTTC
TRBJ1-1 TRBV19 few NA 14 CASSIAGENTEAFF TGTGCCAGTAGTATTGCCGGGGAAAACACTGAAGCTTTCTTT
TRBJ1-3 TRBV11-2 once NA 13 CASSLDRRNTIYF TGTGCCAGCAGCTTAGACAGGAGAAACACCATATATTTT
TRBJ2-1 TRBV5-1 once TRBD2 14 CASSPTSGRGEQFF TGCGCCAGCAGTCCGACTAGCGGGAGAGGAGAGCAGTTCTTC
TRBJ1-4 TRBV19 NA TRBD1 14 CASSIGTVKEKLFF TGTGCCAGTAGTATCGGGACAGTTAAAGAAAAACTGTTTTTT
TRBJ2-7 TRBV6-1 once TRBD1 14 CASSPTGSSYEQYF TGTGCCAGCAGCCCGACAGGGAGCTCCTACGAGCAGTACTTC
TRBJ1-1 TRBV6-5 few NA 12 CASSYSSGEAFF TGTGCCAGCAGTTACTCGTCAGGGGAAGCTTTCTTT
TRBJ2-1 TRBV2 NA TRBD2 17 CASSEGSPSGVYNEQFF TGTGCCAGCAGTGAAGGATCTCCCAGCGGGGTCTACAATGAGCAGTTCTTC
TRBJ2-2 TRBV18 NA NA 17 CASSPPSLDANSGELFF TGTGCCAGCTCACCACCTAGCTTAGACGCCAACTCCGGGGAGCTGTTTTTT
TRBJ2-7 TRBV5-1 NA TRBD1 16 CASSFQPDRGLSEQYF TGCGCCAGCAGCTTCCAACCTGACAGGGGGTTAAGCGAGCAGTACTTC
TRBJ1-4 TRBV5-7 NA NA 14 CANRYSATNEKLFF TGTGCGAACAGGTATTCAGCAACTAATGAAAAACTGTTTTTT
TRBJ2-3 TRBV7-2 NA TRBD2 18 CASSLGGLASFYTDTQYF TGTGCCAGCAGCTTGGGGGGACTAGCAAGTTTTTACACAGATACGCAGTATTTT
TRBJ1-5 TRBV7-6 NA NA 14 CASSSTDSNQPQHF TGTGCCAGCAGCTCGACAGATAGCAATCAGCCCCAGCATTTT
TRBJ2-1 TRBV7-2 NA NA 13 CASSPRKAVEQFF TGTGCCAGCAGCCCCAGGAAAGCGGTTGAGCAGTTCTTC
TRBJ1-2 TRBV6-1 NA NA 12 CASRQGVEGYTF TGTGCCAGCAGACAAGGGGTGGAAGGCTACACCTTC
TRBJ1-4 TRBV27 NA NA 13 CASARATNEKLFF TGTGCCTCCGCCAGGGCAACTAATGAAAAACTGTTTTTT
TRBJ2-1 TRBV7-2 NA TRBD1 15 CASSSPGQGFDEQFF TGTGCCAGCAGCTCGCCGGGACAGGGGTTCGATGAGCAGTTCTTC
TRBJ2-3 TRBV13 NA TRBD2 16 CASSFASGISTDTQYF TGTGCCAGCAGCTTCGCAAGCGGGATTTCTACAGATACGCAGTATTTT
TRBJ1-5 TRBV29-1 NA NA 13 CSVVTGLNQPQHF TGCAGCGTCGTCACAGGGCTCAATCAGCCCCAGCATTTT
TRBJ2-1 TRBV5-1 NA TRBD1 15 CASSFVETGINEQFF TGCGCCAGCAGCTTCGTTGAGACAGGGATAAATGAGCAGTTCTTC